This T cell receptor beta chain was documented in a study of T cells in Graves' hyperthyroidism and ophthalmopathy. V lost 7 bases and J 2 bases, leaving 13 bases between the germline ends. CDR1 and CDR2 (germline): SGDLS, YYNGEE. This CDR3 is built from 14 residues. Clinical symptoms, serum thyroxine, TRAb, thyroid ultrasound and orbital computed tomography informed diagnoses. Amplification yielded TCR beta CDR3 regions, with RNA transcripts as the source. An initial round of RT-PCR targeting the TCR CDR3 relied on the HTBI primer set. Via MiXCR, TCRdb re-called the multiplex PCR reads, giving one row per CDR3 protein. The sample has hundreds of thousands of distinct CDR3 sequences, about 20% seen once; the top ten hold roughly 60%.

This chain links TRBV9 with TRBJ2-1, with D possibly TRBD2 on 5 matching bases. The clonotype originates from a man aged 25-40 years with Graves' ophthalmopathy. Sequencing was performed on blood. The CDR3 DNA is TGTGCCAGCGGGAGCGAGCATACCTACAATGAGCAGTTCTTC. This gives the protein CASGSEHTYNEQFF.